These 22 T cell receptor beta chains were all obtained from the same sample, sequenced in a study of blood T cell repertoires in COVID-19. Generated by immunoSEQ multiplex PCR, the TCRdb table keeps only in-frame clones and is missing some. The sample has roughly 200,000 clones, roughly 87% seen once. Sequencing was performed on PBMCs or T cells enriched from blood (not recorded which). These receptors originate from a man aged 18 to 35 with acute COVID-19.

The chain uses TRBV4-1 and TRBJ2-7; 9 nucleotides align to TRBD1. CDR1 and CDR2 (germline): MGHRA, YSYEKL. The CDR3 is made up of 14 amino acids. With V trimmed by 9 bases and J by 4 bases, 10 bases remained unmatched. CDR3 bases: TGCGCCAGTTTTACCGGGACAGGGCTTTACGAGCAGTACTTC. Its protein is CASFTGTGLYEQYF.

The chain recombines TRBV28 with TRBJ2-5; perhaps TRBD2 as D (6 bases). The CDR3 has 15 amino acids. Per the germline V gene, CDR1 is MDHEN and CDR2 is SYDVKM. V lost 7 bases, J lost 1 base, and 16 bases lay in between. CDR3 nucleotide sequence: TGTGCCAGCATAATGATTGGCGGGATCCAAGAGACCCAGTACTTC. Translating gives CASIMIGGIQETQYF.

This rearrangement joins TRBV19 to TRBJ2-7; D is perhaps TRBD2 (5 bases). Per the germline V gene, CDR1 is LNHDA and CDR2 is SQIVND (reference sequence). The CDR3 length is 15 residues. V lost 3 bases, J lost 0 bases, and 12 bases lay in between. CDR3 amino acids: CASSMRAVPSYEQYF. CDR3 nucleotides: TGTGCCAGTAGTATGAGGGCAGTACCCTCCTACGAGCAGTACTTC.

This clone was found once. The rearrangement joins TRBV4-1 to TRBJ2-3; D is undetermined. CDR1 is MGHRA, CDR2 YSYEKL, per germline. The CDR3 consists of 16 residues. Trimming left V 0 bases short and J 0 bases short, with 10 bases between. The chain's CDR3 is CASSQDSYHSTDTQYF. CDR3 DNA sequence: TGCGCCAGCAGCCAAGACTCCTACCACAGCACAGATACGCAGTATTTT.

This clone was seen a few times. The DNA for the CDR3 is TGTGCCAGCTCGCCCCGACAGTACATGAACACTGAAGCTTTCTTT. It yields the protein CASSPRQYMNTEAFF. The chain recombines TRBV18 with TRBJ1-1; maybe TRBD1 (5 bases). Germline V gene lookup returns CDR1 KGHSH and CDR2 LQKENI. The length of the CDR3 is 15 residues. V lost 6 bases to trimming and J lost 0 bases, with 14 bases between them.

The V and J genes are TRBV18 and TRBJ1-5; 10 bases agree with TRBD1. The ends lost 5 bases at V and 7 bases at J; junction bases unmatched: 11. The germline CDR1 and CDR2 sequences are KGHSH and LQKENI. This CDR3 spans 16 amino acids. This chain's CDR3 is CASSYGTGAQGQPQHF. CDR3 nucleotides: TGTGCCAGCTCATACGGGACAGGGGCCCAGGGGCAGCCCCAGCATTTT.

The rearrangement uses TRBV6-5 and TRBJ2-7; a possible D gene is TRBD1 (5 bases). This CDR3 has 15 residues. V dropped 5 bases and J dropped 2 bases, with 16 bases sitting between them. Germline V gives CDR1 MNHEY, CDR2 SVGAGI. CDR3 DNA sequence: TGTGCCAGCAGTCCCCAGACAGTTCCCCCCTACGAGCAGTACTTC. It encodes CASSPQTVPPYEQYF.

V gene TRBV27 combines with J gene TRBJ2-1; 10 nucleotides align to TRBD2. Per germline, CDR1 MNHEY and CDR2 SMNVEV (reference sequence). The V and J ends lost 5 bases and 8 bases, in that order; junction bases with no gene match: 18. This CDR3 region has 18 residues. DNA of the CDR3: TGTGCCAGCAGTCCCACCCTTATAGCGGGAGGCCGTTGGGATGAGCAGTTCTTC. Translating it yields CASSPTLIAGGRWDEQFF.

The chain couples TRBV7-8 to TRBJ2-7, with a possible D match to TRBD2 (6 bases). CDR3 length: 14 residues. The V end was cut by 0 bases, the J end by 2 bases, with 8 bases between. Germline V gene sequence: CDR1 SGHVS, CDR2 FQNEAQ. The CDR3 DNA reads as TGTGCCAGCAGCTTAGCCGGGAGAGCCTACGAGCAGTACTTC. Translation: CASSLAGRAYEQYF.

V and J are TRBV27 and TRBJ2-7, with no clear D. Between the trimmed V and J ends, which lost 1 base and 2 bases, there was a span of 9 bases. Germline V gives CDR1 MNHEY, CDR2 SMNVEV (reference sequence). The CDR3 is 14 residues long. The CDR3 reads CASSLFSGPYEQYF. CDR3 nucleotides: TGTGCCAGCAGTTTATTTTCGGGTCCCTACGAGCAGTACTTC.

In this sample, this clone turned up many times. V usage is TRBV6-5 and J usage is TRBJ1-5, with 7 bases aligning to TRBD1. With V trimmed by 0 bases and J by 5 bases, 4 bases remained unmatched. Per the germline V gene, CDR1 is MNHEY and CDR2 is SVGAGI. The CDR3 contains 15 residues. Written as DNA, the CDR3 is TGTGCCAGCAGTTACTCACCCACAGGGGATCAGCCCCAGCATTTT. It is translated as CASSYSPTGDQPQHF.

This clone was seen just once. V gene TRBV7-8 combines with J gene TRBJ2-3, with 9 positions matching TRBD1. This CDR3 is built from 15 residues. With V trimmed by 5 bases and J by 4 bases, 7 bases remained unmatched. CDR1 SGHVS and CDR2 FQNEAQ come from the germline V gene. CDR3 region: CASSLRDRVADTQYF. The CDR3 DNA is TGTGCCAGCAGCCTCCGGGACAGGGTGGCAGATACGCAGTATTTT.

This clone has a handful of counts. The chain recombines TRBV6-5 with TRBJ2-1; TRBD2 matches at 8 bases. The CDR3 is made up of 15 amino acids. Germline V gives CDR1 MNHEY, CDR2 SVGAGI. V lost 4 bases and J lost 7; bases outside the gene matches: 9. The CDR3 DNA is TGTGCCAGCAGTTCCGAAGCGGGAGTAAGTAATGAGCAGTTCTTC. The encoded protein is CASSSEAGVSNEQFF.

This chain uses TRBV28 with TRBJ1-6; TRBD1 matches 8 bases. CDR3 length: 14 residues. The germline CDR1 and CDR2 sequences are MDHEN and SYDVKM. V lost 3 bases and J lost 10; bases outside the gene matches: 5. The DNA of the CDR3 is TGTGCCAGCAGTTTGACAGGGGCGCACTCACCCCTCCACTTT. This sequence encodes CASSLTGAHSPLHF.

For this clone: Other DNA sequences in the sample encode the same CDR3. The DNA of the CDR3 is TGTGCCAGCTCACCACCCGCGGGGTACCAAGAGACCCAGTACTTC. The encoded protein is CASSPPAGYQETQYF. This chain uses TRBV18 with TRBJ2-5; maybe TRBD2 (6 bases). CDR1 and CDR2 (germline): KGHSH, LQKENI. This CDR3 has 15 residues. The V gene lost 0 bases and the J gene lost 0 bases, with 8 bases spanning the gap. Based on the CDR3 plus reference TRBV18 and TRBJ2-5, the full variable domain is NAGVMQNPRHLVRRRGQEARLRCSPMKGHSHVYWYRQLPEEGLKFMVYLQKENIIDESGMPKERFSAEFPKEGPSILRIQQVVRGDSAAYFCASSPPAGYQETQYFGPGTRLLVL.

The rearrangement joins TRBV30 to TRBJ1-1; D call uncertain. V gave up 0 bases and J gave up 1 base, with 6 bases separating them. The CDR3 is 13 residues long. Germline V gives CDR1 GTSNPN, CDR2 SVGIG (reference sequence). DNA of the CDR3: TGTGCCTGGAGTGTTATTTGGAACACTGAAGCTTTCTTT. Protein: CAWSVIWNTEAFF.

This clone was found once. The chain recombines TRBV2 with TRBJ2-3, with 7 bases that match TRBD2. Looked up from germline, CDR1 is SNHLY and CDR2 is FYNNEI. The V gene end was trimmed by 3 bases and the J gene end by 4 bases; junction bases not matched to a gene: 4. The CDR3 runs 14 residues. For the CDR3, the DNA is TGTGCCAGCAGTGATCCGGGAGGAGCAGATACGCAGTATTTT. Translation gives CASSDPGGADTQYF.

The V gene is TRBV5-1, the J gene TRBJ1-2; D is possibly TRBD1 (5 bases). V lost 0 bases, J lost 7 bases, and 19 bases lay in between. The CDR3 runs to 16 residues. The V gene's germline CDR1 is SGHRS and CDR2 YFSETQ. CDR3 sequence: CASSLVGQGGVGGYTF. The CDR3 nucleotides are TGCGCCAGCAGCTTGGTGGGCCAGGGAGGAGTTGGTGGCTACACCTTC.

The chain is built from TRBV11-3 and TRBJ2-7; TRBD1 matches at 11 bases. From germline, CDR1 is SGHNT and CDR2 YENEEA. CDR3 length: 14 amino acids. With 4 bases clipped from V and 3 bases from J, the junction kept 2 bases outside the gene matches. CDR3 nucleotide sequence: TGTGCCAGCAGCTCCGGGACAGGGGGCTACGAGCAGTACTTC. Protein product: CASSSGTGGYEQYF.

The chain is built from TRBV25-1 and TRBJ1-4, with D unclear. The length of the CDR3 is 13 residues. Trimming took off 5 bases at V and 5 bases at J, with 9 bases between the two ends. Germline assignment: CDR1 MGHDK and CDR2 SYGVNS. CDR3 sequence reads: CASSLGSNEKLFF. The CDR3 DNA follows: TGTGCCAGCAGTTTGGGCAGCAATGAAAAACTGTTTTTT.

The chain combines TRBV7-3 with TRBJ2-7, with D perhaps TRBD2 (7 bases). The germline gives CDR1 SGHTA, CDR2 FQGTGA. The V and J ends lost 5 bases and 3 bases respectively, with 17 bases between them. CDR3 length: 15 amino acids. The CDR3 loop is CASSRFQGGGYEQYF. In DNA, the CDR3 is TGTGCCAGCAGCCGTTTCCAGGGAGGGGGCTACGAGCAGTACTTC.

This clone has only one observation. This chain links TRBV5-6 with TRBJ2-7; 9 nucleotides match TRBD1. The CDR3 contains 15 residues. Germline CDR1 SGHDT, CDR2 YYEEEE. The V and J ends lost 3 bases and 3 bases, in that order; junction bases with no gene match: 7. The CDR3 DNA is TGTGCCAGCAGCTCTCGGACAGGGGCGCGCTACGAGCAGTACTTC. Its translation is CASSSRTGARYEQYF.